This T cell receptor (beta chain) is drawn from a study of CD8 T cells in Susac syndrome. When the RNA was reverse transcribed, random hexamers were used with an input of 0.5 to 1 ug. Multiplex PCR with immunoSEQ amplified the TCR beta CDR3 across 54 Vbeta and 13 Jbeta. TCRdb ran MiXCR on the immunoSEQ multiplex PCR reads and lists one entry per CDR3 protein. The repertoire holds 150,000 to 200,000 distinct CDR3 sequences, with less than 95% as singletons. Sequencing of TCR beta covered CD8+ and CD4+ T cells obtained from blood. The multiple sclerosis control group comprised treatment-naive patients with stable or active relapsing-remitting disease. Losses at the gene ends were 4 bases for V and 7 bases for J; bases not matched to a gene: 9. The CDR3 spans 14 residues. CDR1 and CDR2 from the germline V gene are LGHNA and YSLEER.

The receptor was derived from a human donor with multiple sclerosis. The specimen was CD4+ T cells from PBMCs. V and J are TRBV4-3 and TRBJ2-7; 8 nucleotides align to TRBD1. This chain's CDR3 is CASSPQSRDREQYF. The CDR3 DNA sequence: TGCGCCAGCAGCCCCCAATCCCGGGACAGGGAGCAGTACTTC.